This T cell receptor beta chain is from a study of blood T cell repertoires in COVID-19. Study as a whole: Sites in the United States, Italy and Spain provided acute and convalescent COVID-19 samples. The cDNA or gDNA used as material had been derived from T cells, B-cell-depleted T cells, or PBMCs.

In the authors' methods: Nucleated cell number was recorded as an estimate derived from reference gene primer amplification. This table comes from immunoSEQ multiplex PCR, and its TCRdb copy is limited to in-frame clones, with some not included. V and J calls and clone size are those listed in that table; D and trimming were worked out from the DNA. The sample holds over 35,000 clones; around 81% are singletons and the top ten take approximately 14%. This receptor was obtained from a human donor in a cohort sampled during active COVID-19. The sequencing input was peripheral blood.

CDR3 DNA sequence: TGTGCCAGCAGGTACAGGGCCGGGGAGCTGTTTTTT. The encoded protein is CASRYRAGELFF. The chain has TRBV12-3 or TRBV12-4 and TRBJ2-2, with D perhaps TRBD1 (6 bases). Trimming took off 6 bases at V and 6 bases at J, with 8 bases between the two ends. This CDR3 is 12 amino acids long.